The following is a T cell receptor (beta chain) sequence with its context. What it binds is unknown. CDR3 length equals 15 residues. V shed 5 bases, J shed 10 bases, and the junction held 11 bases outside the gene matches. Per the germline V gene, CDR1 is SGHVS and CDR2 is FNYEAQ. Only CD45RO-negative cells positively selected for CCR7 counted as naive CD8 cells, so terminally differentiated effector memory CD45RA+ cells were excluded. Every contributor of samples was a Caucasian grown-up residing in Nashville, Tennessee. These data belong to a study of shared clonotypes between healthy human individuals. Findings and caveats of the study: Tissues were not sampled, only blood, and their repertoires likely differ. Rarefaction indicated that sorted-subset sequencing remained incomplete although depth was large.

Some clones are missing from TCRdb's copy, which holds only in-frame ones; the method was immunoSEQ multiplex PCR. The sample carries 800,000 or so clones, approximately 97% recorded once. The chain joins TRBV7-6 to TRBJ2-1, with TRBD1 matching 10 bases. The sequenced material came from naive CD8+ T cells sorted from blood. The clonotype was recovered from a man aged 25 to 45 in good health. The CDR3 nucleotides read TGTGCCAGCAGCCCTGGACAGGGGGGGGTAGTAGAGCAGTTCTTC. Residues: CASSPGQGGVVEQFF. Looking up the rest from reference TRBV7-6 and TRBJ2-1 gives the full variable domain: GAGVSQSPRYKVTKRGQDVALRCDPISGHVSLYWYRQALGQGPEFLTYFNYEAQQDKSGLPNDRFSAERPEGSISTLTIQRTEQRDSAMYRCASSPGQGGVVEQFFGPGTRLTVL.